This TCR beta chain was identified in a study of siplizumab effects on memory and regulatory T cells. General study results and limits: Naive T cells looked more diverse than memory cells and looked like major alloresponse contributors.

Germline V gene lookup returns CDR1 GTSNPN and CDR2 SVGIG (reference sequence). The CDR3 spans 13 residues. The V gene lost 2 bases and the J gene lost 0 bases, with 6 bases spanning the gap. TCRdb's copy holds only in-frame clones and misses some; the assay was immunoSEQ multiplex PCR. Among roughly 100,000 clones listed, about 94% were seen once. A note on this clone: Its specificity is unknown.

Sequenced input: Tregs sorted from blood. The TCR originated in a human donor in good health. This chain joins TRBV30 and TRBJ2-3; D remains unclear. CDR3 sequence reads: CAWSRPSTDTQYF. The CDR3 nucleotides read TGTGCCTGGAGTCGGCCGAGCACAGATACGCAGTATTTT.